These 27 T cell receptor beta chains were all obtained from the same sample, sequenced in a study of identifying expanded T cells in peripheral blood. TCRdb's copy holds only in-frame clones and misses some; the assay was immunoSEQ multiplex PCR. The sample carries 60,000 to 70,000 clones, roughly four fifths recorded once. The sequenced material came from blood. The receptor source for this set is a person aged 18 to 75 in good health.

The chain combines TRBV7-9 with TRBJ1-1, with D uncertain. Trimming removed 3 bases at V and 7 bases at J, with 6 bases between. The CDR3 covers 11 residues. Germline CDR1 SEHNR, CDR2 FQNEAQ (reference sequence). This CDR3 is CASSLDVEAFF. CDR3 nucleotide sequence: TGTGCCAGCAGCTTGGACGTTGAAGCTTTCTTT.

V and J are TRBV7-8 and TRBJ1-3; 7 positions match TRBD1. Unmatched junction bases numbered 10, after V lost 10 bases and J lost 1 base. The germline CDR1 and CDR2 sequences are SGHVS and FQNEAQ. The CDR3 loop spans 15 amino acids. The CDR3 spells CATRQGEWSGNTIYF. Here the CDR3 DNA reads TGTGCCACCCGACAGGGAGAGTGGTCTGGAAACACCATATATTTT.

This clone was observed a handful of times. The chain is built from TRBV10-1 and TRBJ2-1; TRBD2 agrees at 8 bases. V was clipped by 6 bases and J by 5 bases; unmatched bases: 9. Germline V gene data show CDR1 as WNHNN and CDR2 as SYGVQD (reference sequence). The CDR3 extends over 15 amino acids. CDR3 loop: CASSRGTSGHNEQFF. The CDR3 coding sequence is TGCGCCAGCAGCAGGGGAACTAGCGGCCACAATGAGCAGTTCTTC.

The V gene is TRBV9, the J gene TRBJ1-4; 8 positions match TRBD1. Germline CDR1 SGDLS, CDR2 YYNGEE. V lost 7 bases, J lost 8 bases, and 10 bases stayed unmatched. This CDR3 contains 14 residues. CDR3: CASGRTGKREKLFF. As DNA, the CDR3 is TGTGCCAGCGGGCGGACAGGGAAGAGAGAAAAACTGTTTTTT.

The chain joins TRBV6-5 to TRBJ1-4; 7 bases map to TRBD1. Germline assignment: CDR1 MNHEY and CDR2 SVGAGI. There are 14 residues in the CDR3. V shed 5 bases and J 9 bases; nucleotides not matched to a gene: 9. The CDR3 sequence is CASSRDRAPQKLFF. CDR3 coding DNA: TGTGCCAGCAGTCGCGACAGGGCCCCCCAAAAACTGTTTTTT.

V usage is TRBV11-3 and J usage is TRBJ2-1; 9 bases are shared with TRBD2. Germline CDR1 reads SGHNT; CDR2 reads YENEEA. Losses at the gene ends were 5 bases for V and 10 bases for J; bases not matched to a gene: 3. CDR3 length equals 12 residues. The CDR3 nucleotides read TGTGCCAGCAGCGTGAGCGGGAGGGAGCAGTTCTTC. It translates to CASSVSGREQFF.

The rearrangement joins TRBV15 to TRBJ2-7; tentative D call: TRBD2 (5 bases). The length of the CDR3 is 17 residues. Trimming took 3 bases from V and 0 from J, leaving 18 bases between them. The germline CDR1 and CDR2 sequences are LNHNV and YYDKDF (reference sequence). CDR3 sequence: CATSSGTGVFPSYEQYF. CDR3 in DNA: TGTGCCACCAGCAGTGGTACCGGGGTGTTCCCCTCCTACGAGCAGTACTTC. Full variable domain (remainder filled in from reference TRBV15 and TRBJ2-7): DAMVIQNPRYQVTQFGKPVTLSCSQTLNHNVMYWYQQKSSQAPKLLFHYYDKDFNNEADTPDNFQSRRPNTSFCFLDIRSPGLGDTAMYLCATSSGTGVFPSYEQYFGPGTRLTVT.

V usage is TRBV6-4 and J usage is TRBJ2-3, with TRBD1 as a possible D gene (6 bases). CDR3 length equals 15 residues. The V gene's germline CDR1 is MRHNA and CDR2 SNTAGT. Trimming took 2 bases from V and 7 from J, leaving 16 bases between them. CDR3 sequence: CASSDEYRVGNTQYF. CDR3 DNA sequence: TGTGCCAGCAGTGACGAATACAGGGTCGGGAATACGCAGTATTTT.

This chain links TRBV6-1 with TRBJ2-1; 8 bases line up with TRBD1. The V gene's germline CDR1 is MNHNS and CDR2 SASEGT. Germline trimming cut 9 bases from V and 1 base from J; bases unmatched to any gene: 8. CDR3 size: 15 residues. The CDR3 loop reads CASRRDRGSYNEQFF. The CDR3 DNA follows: TGTGCCAGTCGCAGAGACAGGGGATCCTACAATGAGCAGTTCTTC.

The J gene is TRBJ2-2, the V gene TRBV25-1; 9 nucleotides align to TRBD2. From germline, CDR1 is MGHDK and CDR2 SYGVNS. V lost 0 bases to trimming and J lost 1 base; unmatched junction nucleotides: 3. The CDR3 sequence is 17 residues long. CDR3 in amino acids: CASSEYVAGVNTGELFF. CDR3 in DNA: TGTGCCAGCAGTGAATATGTAGCGGGGGTGAACACCGGGGAGCTGTTTTTT.

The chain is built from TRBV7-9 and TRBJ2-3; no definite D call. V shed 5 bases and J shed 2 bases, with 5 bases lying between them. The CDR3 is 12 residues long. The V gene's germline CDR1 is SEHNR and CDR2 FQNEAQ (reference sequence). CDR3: CASSPPTDTQYF. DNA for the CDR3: TGTGCCAGCAGCCCTCCCACAGATACGCAGTATTTT.

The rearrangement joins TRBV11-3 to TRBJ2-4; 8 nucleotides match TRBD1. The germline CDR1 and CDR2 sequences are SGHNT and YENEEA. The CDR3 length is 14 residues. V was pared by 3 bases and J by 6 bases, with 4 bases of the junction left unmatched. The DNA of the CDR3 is TGTGCCAGCAGCTTCCAGGGGGCTAGAAACATTCAGTACTTC. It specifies CASSFQGARNIQYF.

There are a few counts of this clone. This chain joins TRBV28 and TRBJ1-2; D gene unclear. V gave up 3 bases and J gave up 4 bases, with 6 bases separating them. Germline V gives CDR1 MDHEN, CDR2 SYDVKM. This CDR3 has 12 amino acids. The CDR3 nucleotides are TGTGCCAGCAGTTTGGGGAGCTATGGCTACACCTTC. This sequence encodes CASSLGSYGYTF.

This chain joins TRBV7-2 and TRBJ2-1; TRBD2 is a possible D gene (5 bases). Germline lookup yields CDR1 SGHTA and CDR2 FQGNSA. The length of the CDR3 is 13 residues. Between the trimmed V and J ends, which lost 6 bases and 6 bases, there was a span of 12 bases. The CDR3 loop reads CASSRDGLNEQFF. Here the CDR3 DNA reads TGTGCCAGCAGTCGCGACGGACTCAATGAGCAGTTCTTC.

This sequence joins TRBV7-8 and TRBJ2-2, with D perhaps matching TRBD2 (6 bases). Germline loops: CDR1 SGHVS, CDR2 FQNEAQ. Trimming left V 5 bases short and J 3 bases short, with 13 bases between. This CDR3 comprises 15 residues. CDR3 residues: CASSPLGTHTGELFF. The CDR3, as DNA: TGTGCCAGCAGCCCCCTCGGGACTCACACCGGGGAGCTGTTTTTT.

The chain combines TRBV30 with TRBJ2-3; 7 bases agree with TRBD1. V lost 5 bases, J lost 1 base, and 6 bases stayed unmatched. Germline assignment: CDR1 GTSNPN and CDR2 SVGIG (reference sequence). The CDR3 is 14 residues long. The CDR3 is CAWGTGVGTDTQYF. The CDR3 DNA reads TGTGCCTGGGGAACAGGGGTGGGCACAGATACGCAGTATTTT.

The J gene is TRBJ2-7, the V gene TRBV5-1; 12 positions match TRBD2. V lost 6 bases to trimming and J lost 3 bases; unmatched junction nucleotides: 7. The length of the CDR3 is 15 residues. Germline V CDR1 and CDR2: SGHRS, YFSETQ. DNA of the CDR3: TGCGCCAGCAAGATGCTAGCGGGAGGGTACTACGAGCAGTACTTC. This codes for CASKMLAGGYYEQYF.

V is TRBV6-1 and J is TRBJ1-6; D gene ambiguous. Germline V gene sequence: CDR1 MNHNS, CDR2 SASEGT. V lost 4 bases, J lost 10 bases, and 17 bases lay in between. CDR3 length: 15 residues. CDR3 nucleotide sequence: TGTGCCAGCAGTGTTGACACCCCGGGCGGATCACCCCTCCACTTT. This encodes CASSVDTPGGSPLHF.

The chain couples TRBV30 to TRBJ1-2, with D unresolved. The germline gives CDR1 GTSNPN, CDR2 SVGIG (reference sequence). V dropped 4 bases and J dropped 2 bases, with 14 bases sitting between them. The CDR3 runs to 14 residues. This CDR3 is CAWTRRAGNYGYTF. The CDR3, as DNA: TGTGCCTGGACCCGGAGAGCTGGGAACTATGGCTACACCTTC.

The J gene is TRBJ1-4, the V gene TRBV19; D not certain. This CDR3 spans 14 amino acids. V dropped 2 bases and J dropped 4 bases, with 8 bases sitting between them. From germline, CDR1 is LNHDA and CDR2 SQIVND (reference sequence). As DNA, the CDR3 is TGTGCCAGTAGTATATACAGCCATAATGAAAAACTGTTTTTT. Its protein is CASSIYSHNEKLFF.

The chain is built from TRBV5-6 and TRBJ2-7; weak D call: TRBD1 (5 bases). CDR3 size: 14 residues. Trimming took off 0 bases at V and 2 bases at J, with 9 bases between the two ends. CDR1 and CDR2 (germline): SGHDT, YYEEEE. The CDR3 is CASSLGQLTYEQYV. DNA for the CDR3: TGTGCCAGCAGCTTGGGACAGTTGACCTACGAGCAGTACGTC.

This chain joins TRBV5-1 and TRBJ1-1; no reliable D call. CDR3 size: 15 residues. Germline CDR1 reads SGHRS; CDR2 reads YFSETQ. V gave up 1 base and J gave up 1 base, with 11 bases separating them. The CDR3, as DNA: TGCGCCAGCAGCTTGAATCTCGCGGGGAACACTGAAGCTTTCTTT. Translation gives CASSLNLAGNTEAFF.

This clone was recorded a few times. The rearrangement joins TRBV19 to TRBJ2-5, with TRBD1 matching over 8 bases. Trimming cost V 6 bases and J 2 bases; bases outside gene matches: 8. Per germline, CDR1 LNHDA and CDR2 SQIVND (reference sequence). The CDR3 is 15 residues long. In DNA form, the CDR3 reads TGTGCCAGTAGAAGGGCAGGGGGCCCGCAAGAGACCCAGTACTTC. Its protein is CASRRAGGPQETQYF.

CDR3 sequence reads: CASSDEQGTTDTQYF. The CDR3 DNA reads TGTGCCAGCAGTGATGAGCAGGGGACGACAGATACGCAGTATTTT. The rearrangement joins TRBV6-1 to TRBJ2-3; perhaps TRBD1 as D (6 bases). V was shortened by 3 bases and J by 3 bases, with 13 bases between the two germline ends. CDR3 length: 15 residues. Germline V gene sequence: CDR1 MNHNS, CDR2 SASEGT.

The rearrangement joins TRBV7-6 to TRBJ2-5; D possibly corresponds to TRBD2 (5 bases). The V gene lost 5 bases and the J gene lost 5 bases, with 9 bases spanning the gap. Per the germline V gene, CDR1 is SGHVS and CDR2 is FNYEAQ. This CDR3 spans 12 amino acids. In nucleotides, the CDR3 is TGTGCCAGCAGCAATTCGGGGGAGACCCAGTACTTC. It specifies CASSNSGETQYF.

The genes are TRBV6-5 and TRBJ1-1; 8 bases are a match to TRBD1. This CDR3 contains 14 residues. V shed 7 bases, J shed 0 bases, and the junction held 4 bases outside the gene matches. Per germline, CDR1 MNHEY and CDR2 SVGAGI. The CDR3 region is CASKQGAMNTEAFF. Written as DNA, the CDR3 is TGTGCCAGCAAGCAGGGGGCCATGAACACTGAAGCTTTCTTT.

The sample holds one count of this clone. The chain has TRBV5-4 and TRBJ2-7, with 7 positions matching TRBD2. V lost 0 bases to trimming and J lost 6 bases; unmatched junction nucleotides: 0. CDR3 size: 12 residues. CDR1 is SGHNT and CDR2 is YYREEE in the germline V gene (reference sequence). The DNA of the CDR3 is TGTGCCAGCAGCTTGGGGACTAGCGAGCAGTACTTC. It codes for CASSLGTSEQYF.